What follows are 26 T cell receptor beta chains derived from one specimen sequenced in a study of beta chain features in type 1 diabetes. These receptors' antigens are unknown. The sequenced template was cDNA made from the entire isolated RNA. Method: immunoSEQ multiplex PCR; TCRdb's copy keeps in-frame clones and lacks some. The table has 300,000 to 350,000 clones, roughly a tenth seen once. General study findings and limits: In all four CD4+ subsets, TCRB CDR3 length was significantly, moderately reduced in type 1 diabetes.

Material: central memory CD4+ T cells from blood. These receptors were collected from a man aged 30 to 39 with type 1 diabetes.

This clone was recorded a few times. The J gene is TRBJ1-1, the V gene TRBV2; D is perhaps TRBD1 (6 bases). This CDR3 has 15 residues. The V gene lost 2 bases and the J gene lost 3 bases, with 13 bases spanning the gap. The germline V gene encodes CDR1 SNHLY and CDR2 FYNNEI. The CDR3 spells CASSEQGNSDTEAFF. CDR3 bases: TGTGCCAGCAGTGAACAGGGGAATTCGGACACTGAAGCTTTCTTT. Looking up the rest from reference TRBV2 and TRBJ1-1 gives the full variable domain: EPEVTQTPSHQVTQMGQEVILRCVPISNHLYFYWYRQILGQKVEFLVSFYNNEISEKSEIFDDQFSVERPDGSNFTLKIRSTKLEDSAMYFCASSEQGNSDTEAFFGQGTRLTVV.

This clone has just a few counts. This chain joins TRBV30 and TRBJ1-1, with D hard to call. Germline CDR1 and CDR2: GTSNPN and SVGIG (reference sequence). The ends were cut back, 4 bases at V and 0 bases at J, with 9 bases in the middle. The CDR3 loop spans 13 amino acids. The CDR3 bases are TGTGCCTGGAAGGCAAGCATGAACACTGAAGCTTTCTTT. This encodes CAWKASMNTEAFF.

The chain couples TRBV7-2 to TRBJ2-2; 8 bases are shared with TRBD1. Trimming cost V 5 bases and J 0 bases; bases outside gene matches: 5. This CDR3 comprises 16 residues. Germline values: CDR1 SGHTA, CDR2 FQGNSA. This CDR3 reads CASSPGGQANTGELFF. CDR3 nucleotides: TGTGCCAGCAGCCCAGGGGGACAGGCGAACACCGGGGAGCTGTTTTTT.

This clone was observed a few times. This chain uses TRBV7-2 with TRBJ2-3, with 8 positions matching TRBD2. The CDR3 contains 14 residues. The V gene's germline CDR1 is SGHTA and CDR2 FQGNSA. V trimming: 4 bases; J trimming: 3 bases; junction bases outside the gene matches: 3. The CDR3 is CASSSLAATDTQYF. The CDR3 nucleotides read TGTGCCAGCAGCTCACTAGCGGCGACAGATACGCAGTATTTT. The full variable domain, with the rest looked up from reference TRBV7-2 and TRBJ2-3, is GAGVSQSPSNKVTEKGKDVELRCDPISGHTALYWYRQSLGQGLEFLIYFQGNSAPDKSGLPSDRFSAERTGGSVSTLTIQRTQQEDSAVYLCASSSLAATDTQYFGPGTRLTVL.

This clone came up a few times. The J gene is TRBJ1-6, the V gene TRBV9; 10 nucleotides line up with TRBD1. This CDR3 has 15 amino acids. V dropped 10 bases and J dropped 9; count of bases not matched to a gene: 13. Germline CDR1 SGDLS, CDR2 YYNGEE. The CDR3 loop reads CAGNRDRGFRSPLHF. Written as DNA, the CDR3 is TGTGCCGGTAACCGGGACAGGGGTTTTCGTTCACCCCTCCACTTT.

The chain recombines TRBV6-5 with TRBJ1-1, with 7 bases identical to TRBD1. Trimming removed 6 bases from V and 10 bases from J; junction bases left unmatched: 14. CDR3 length: 14 residues. CDR1 is MNHEY, CDR2 SVGAGI, per germline. The CDR3 reads CASRTLQGLYGAFF. The CDR3 DNA is TGTGCCAGCAGAACTCTACAGGGGTTATATGGAGCTTTCTTT.

The J gene is TRBJ1-1, the V gene TRBV5-1, with 8 bases aligning to TRBD1. J gave up 5 bases and V 3 bases, and 3 bases lay outside the gene matches. The CDR3 is made up of 13 amino acids. The V gene's germline CDR1 is SGHRS and CDR2 YFSETQ. The chain's CDR3 is CASSSQGETEAFF. The CDR3 nucleotides are TGCGCCAGCAGCTCACAGGGGGAAACTGAAGCTTTCTTT.

This chain joins TRBV11-2 and TRBJ2-2; D unclear. Germline assignment: CDR1 SGHAT and CDR2 FQNNGV. The V end lost 3 bases, the J end lost 4 bases, and 6 bases lay between the germline ends. This CDR3 comprises 13 residues. The CDR3 nucleotides are TGTGCCAGCAGCTTTGCTCCCACCGGGGAGCTGTTTTTT. Encoded protein: CASSFAPTGELFF. The full variable domain, in which reference TRBV11-2 and TRBJ2-2 provide the parts outside the CDR3, is EAGVAQSPRYKIIEKRQSVAFWCNPISGHATLYWYQQILGQGPKLLIQFQNNGVVDDSQLPKDRFSAERLKGVDSTLKIQPAKLEDSAVYLCASSFAPTGELFFGEGSRLTVL.

This clone turned up a few times. The rearrangement uses TRBV19 and TRBJ1-2, with 8 bases identical to TRBD1. The CDR3 consists of 13 residues. The germline gives CDR1 LNHDA, CDR2 SQIVND (reference sequence). V gave up 4 bases and J gave up 8 bases; unmatched junction bases: 6. The CDR3 DNA sequence: TGTGCCAGTAGTACCCGGACAGGGCAAGGCTACACCTTC. Translation gives CASSTRTGQGYTF. The entire variable domain, with the rest obtained from reference TRBV19 and TRBJ1-2, is as follows: DGGITQSPKYLFRKEGQNVTLSCEQNLNHDAMYWYRQDPGQGLRLIYYSQIVNDFQKGDIAEGYSVSREKKESFPLTVTSAQKNPTAFYLCASSTRTGQGYTFGSGTRLTVV.

This clone was counted a few times. V is TRBV1 and J is TRBJ2-1; the DNA was not used to check the table's D call, TRBD2. TRBV1 is a pseudogene segment. This CDR3 contains 16 residues. The CDR3, as DNA: TGCACCAGCAGCCACCCCGCTAGCGGGGGGATAAATGAGCAGTTCTTC. It translates to CTSSHPASGGINEQFF.

The table lists this clone with many counts. V usage is TRBV11-2 and J usage is TRBJ1-6; D is undetermined. Per the germline V gene, CDR1 is SGHAT and CDR2 is FQNNGV. The CDR3 consists of 15 residues. The V end lost 6 bases, the J end lost 9 bases, and 18 bases lay between the germline ends. The CDR3 protein is CASRSGAGGTSPLHF. The CDR3 region has the DNA TGTGCCAGCAGATCCGGCGCGGGCGGAACTTCACCCCTCCACTTT.

This clone appeared a few times. This chain joins TRBV5-6 and TRBJ2-7; the match to TRBD1 covers 8 bases. The V gene end was trimmed by 0 bases and the J gene end by 1 base; junction bases not matched to a gene: 3. The germline V gene encodes CDR1 SGHDT and CDR2 YYEEEE. The CDR3 contains 15 residues. Here the CDR3 reads CASSLARDRSYEQYF. As DNA, the CDR3 is TGTGCCAGCAGCTTGGCCCGGGACAGGTCCTACGAGCAGTACTTC.

This chain uses TRBV6-6 with TRBJ2-3, with 8 bases aligning to TRBD2. Germline CDR1 MNHNY, CDR2 SVGAGI (reference sequence). Unmatched junction bases numbered 13, after V lost 8 bases and J lost 6 bases. CDR3 size: 15 residues. The DNA of the CDR3 is TGTGCCAGCGGATACGTGACGGGGGGGCAGGATACGCAGTATTTT. It is translated as CASGYVTGGQDTQYF.

This clone was detected only a few times. The gene calls are TRBV4-3 and TRBJ1-2; possibly TRBD1 for D (6 bases). Germline V gene lookup returns CDR1 LGHNA and CDR2 YSLEER. CDR3 size: 20 residues. Trimming took 4 bases from V and 3 from J, leaving 30 bases between them. This CDR3 reads CASSRGVGVKIDRRDYGYTF. In DNA, the CDR3 is TGCGCCAGCAGCCGAGGTGTGGGAGTTAAAATCGACAGGAGGGACTATGGCTACACCTTC.

This clone has just a few counts. The CDR3 here is CASSESLTLSNQPQHF. The CDR3 coding sequence is TGTGCCAGCAGTGAGAGCCTCACACTTAGCAATCAGCCCCAGCATTTT. The V gene is TRBV6-1, the J gene TRBJ1-5; D ambiguous. CDR1 MNHNS and CDR2 SASEGT come from the germline V gene. The germline V and J ends were trimmed by 3 bases and 0 bases, with 12 bases remaining between them. The CDR3 covers 16 residues.

V and J are TRBV6-1 and TRBJ2-7, with D unclear. The CDR3 covers 13 residues. V was pared by 5 bases and J by 0 bases, with 8 bases between. Looked up from germline, CDR1 is MNHNS and CDR2 is SASEGT. The CDR3 bases are TGTGCCAGCAGTAGGACGGTCTCCTACGAGCAGTACTTC. It translates to CASSRTVSYEQYF.

This clone turned up a few times. The chain combines TRBV9 with TRBJ2-1; 12 nucleotides align to TRBD1. V was pared by 3 bases and J by 5 bases, with 9 bases of the junction left unmatched. The CDR3 contains 17 residues. The V gene's germline CDR1 is SGDLS and CDR2 YYNGEE. Here the CDR3 reads CASSARDRGRSDNEQFF. The CDR3 DNA reads as TGTGCCAGCAGCGCCCGGGACAGGGGGCGTTCGGACAATGAGCAGTTCTTC.

V is TRBV4-3 and J is TRBJ1-3, with D maybe TRBD1 (5 bases). V gave up 1 base and J gave up 0 bases, with 7 bases separating them. Germline V CDR1 and CDR2: LGHNA, YSLEER. The CDR3 consists of 15 residues. The CDR3 loop is CASSQARGSGNTIYF. CDR3 DNA: TGCGCCAGCAGCCAAGCAAGGGGCTCTGGAAACACCATATATTTT.

Points on this clone: The sample contains more than one DNA sequence encoding this CDR3. This rearrangement joins TRBV11-3 to TRBJ2-3; D is unclear. Trimming pared 3 bases from V and 2 bases from J, leaving 6 bases between. The germline CDR1 and CDR2 sequences are SGHNT and YENEEA. The CDR3 runs to 13 residues. The CDR3: CASSLADTDTQYF. CDR3 bases: TGTGCCAGCAGCTTGGCAGACACAGATACGCAGTATTTT.

The sample holds many counts of this clone. This chain joins TRBV7-2 and TRBJ2-5; 10 bases map to TRBD1. The V and J ends lost 3 bases and 5 bases, in that order; junction bases with no gene match: 6. The CDR3 has 15 amino acids. Germline loops: CDR1 SGHTA, CDR2 FQGNSA. CDR3 DNA sequence: TGTGCCAGCAGCTTGGGACCGGGACAGGGGGAGACCCAGTACTTC. As protein: CASSLGPGQGETQYF.

The gene calls are TRBV18 and TRBJ2-5; no firm D call. The CDR3 is 13 amino acids. CDR1 KGHSH and CDR2 LQKENI come from the germline V gene. Trimming pared 2 bases from V and 3 bases from J, leaving 7 bases between. CDR3 DNA sequence: TGTGCCAGCTCACCAGAACAGAAAGAGACCCAGTACTTC. This sequence encodes CASSPEQKETQYF.

This clone was seen ten or more times. The chain has TRBV27 and TRBJ2-1, with D perhaps assigned TRBD1 or TRBD2 (6 bases each). Germline V lookup: CDR1 MNHEY, CDR2 SMNVEV (reference sequence). Trimming left V 6 bases short and J 4 bases short, with 16 bases between. This CDR3 spans 15 amino acids. The CDR3 region has the DNA TGTGCCAGCAGGCGGCCCGGGGGCCCGTACAATGAGCAGTTCTTC. Its translation: CASRRPGGPYNEQFF.

The chain has TRBV7-2 and TRBJ2-3; unclear D gene. Trimming cost V 6 bases and J 3 bases, with 10 bases left between them. This CDR3 contains 13 residues. Per the germline V gene, CDR1 is SGHTA and CDR2 is FQGNSA. Here the CDR3 reads CASSVQDTDTQYF. The DNA of the CDR3 is TGTGCCAGCAGTGTGCAAGATACAGATACGCAGTATTTT. Full variable domain (missing parts from reference TRBV7-2 and TRBJ2-3): GAGVSQSPSNKVTEKGKDVELRCDPISGHTALYWYRQSLGQGLEFLIYFQGNSAPDKSGLPSDRFSAERTGGSVSTLTIQRTQQEDSAVYLCASSVQDTDTQYFGPGTRLTVL.

This clone was counted a single time. A much larger clonotype is one base distant, so this may be a read error. The sample contains more than one DNA sequence encoding this CDR3. The chain carries TRBV7-9 and TRBJ1-1; D unresolved. Germline V gene lookup returns CDR1 SEHNR and CDR2 FQNEAQ (reference sequence). The V end lost 0 bases, the J end lost 3 bases, and 5 bases lay between the germline ends. The CDR3 is made up of 13 amino acids. For the CDR3, the DNA is TGTGCCAGCAGCTTAGCGGGGTACACTGAAGCTTTCTTT. This sequence encodes CASSLAGYTEAFF. The full variable domain, completed using reference TRBV7-9 and TRBJ1-1, is DTGVSQNPRHKITKRGQNVTFRCDPISEHNRLYWYRQTLGQGPEFLTYFQNEAQLEKSRLLSDRFSAERPKGSFSTLEIQRTEQGDSAMYLCASSLAGYTEAFFGQGTRLTVV.

The genes are TRBV19 and TRBJ2-7; 8 bases fit TRBD1. The J segment lost 0 bases and the V segment lost 5 bases, leaving 3 bases of the junction unmatched. Germline-derived CDR1 and CDR2 are LNHDA and SQIVND (reference sequence). CDR3 length: 14 amino acids. CDR3 loop: CASSRTGFSYEQYF. Written as DNA, the CDR3 is TGTGCCAGTAGTCGGACAGGGTTCTCCTACGAGCAGTACTTC.

The sample holds a few counts of this clone. The chain uses TRBV5-1 and TRBJ2-7, with 9 bases identical to TRBD1. Germline V lookup: CDR1 SGHRS, CDR2 YFSETQ. The CDR3 has 13 residues. Trimming removed 5 bases from V and 6 bases from J; junction bases left unmatched: 6. In nucleotides, the CDR3 is TGCGCCAGCAGGATAACAGGGGGCGCCGAGCAGTACTTC. Amino acids: CASRITGGAEQYF.